The T cell receptor beta chain described here comes from a study of beta chain features in type 1 diabetes. cDNA synthesis used the whole RNA isolate, giving expressed TCRB sequences. Produced via immunoSEQ multiplex PCR; TCRdb's table is partial and in-frame only. The data contain about 700,000 clones, around an eighth of them singletons. Trimming shortened V by 3 bases and J by 6 bases, and 18 bases separated the two germline ends. The CDR3 length is 15 residues. In germline, CDR1 is PRHDT, CDR2 FYEKMQ (reference sequence). Note on this clone: Its antigen is unidentified.

Points from the study as a whole: The study found fewer insertions and more deletions at VDJ junctions in type 1 diabetes patients. When Type 1 diabetes patients were examined, their TCRB CDR3s proved moderately but significantly shorter in all four CD4+ subsets.

Source material: naive CD4+ T cells from blood. This sequence was found in a man younger than 35 with type 1 diabetes. The gene calls are TRBV13 and TRBJ2-7; a weak D match, TRBD1 (6 bases). CDR3 protein: CASSFGWDISSEQYF. In DNA, the CDR3 is TGTGCCAGCAGCTTCGGTTGGGACATCTCGTCCGAGCAGTACTTC.